This note documents a single T cell receptor beta chain sequence. This receptor's antigen is unknown. No base qualities exist here, and no much larger clone lies one base off it. The TCR beta CDR3 regions were amplified from the RNA transcripts. A first-round RT-PCR of the TCR CDR3 used the HTBI primer set with the Qiagen OneStep RT-PCR kit. The libraries were constructed in a second round of multiplex PCR and then size-selected and purified. Sequencing of the libraries was done on an Illumina HiSeq2000 using paired-end 100 bp reads. The authors processed their data as follows. SOAPnuke was used to process the raw data, throwing out any read that contained adapters or uncalled bases, had a mean Phred below 15, or lacked an exact constant-primer or identifier match. High-quality paired reads were merged using COPE v1.2.5, and each unique nucleotide sequence was defined as a clonotype. MiTCR v1.1 was used to align the clonotypes against IMGT TRBV, TRBD and TRBJ reference segments. The analysis included only V-J combinations with a frequency above 0.0001, which together covered over 98% of the repertoires. A TCS score was defined as the ratio between F50 (clonal expansion) and ExV (chaos), using BLOSUM62-based TCRdist between CDR3 peptides within each V-J. Welch's t-statistics and random forest reduced several hundred V-J features to fewer than 15, which were used in a naive Bayes classifier (R e1071). TCRdb reprocessing: public reads trimmed at Q25 with fastp, clones called with MiXCR, in-frame beta chains kept. For every CDR3 protein sequence, its rows merge into one entry that carries the most common genes and DNA. Clone size and V and J calls follow TCRdb, not the original study. The table for this sample lists roughly 570,000 distinct CDR3 sequences; more than 15% of them were counted only once. The top ten clonotypes cover approximately 7% of the sample.

This entry belongs to a study of T cells in Graves' hyperthyroidism and ophthalmopathy (dated by TCRdb to the late 2010s). About the investigation overall: Peripheral blood samples were taken at initial diagnosis, before any treatment was given. To identify distinguishing TCR V-J signatures, a discovery cohort of 95 to 100 patients was used, comprising 40 to 45 with Graves' ophthalmopathy and 55 to 65 with stable Graves' hyperthyroidism. Whether ophthalmopathy could be predicted prospectively was tested in an independent validation cohort made up of approximately 19 hyperthyroidism patients plus 17 patients who later progressed to ophthalmopathy. The roughly 100 discovery patients were divided at random into training and test sets in a 7:3 ratio. In about six Graves' hyperthyroidism patients, the study also compared T-cell repertoires from thyroid tissue with T-cell repertoires from blood. Following sampling, methimazole starting at 30 mg daily was given to hyperthyroidism patients, and high-dose intravenous methylprednisolone was given to ophthalmopathy patients. The paper reports TCR Vbeta CDR3 sequencing of 135 peripheral blood samples: under 45 ophthalmopathy, approximately 74 hyperthyroidism and around 17 progressor patients. What the authors observed across the whole study: During validation, the model predicted progression to ophthalmopathy a median of around 7 months ahead of onset, with approximately 70% sensitivity and about 75% specificity. Most expanded thyroid clonotypes (frequency above 0.001) were also detected in blood, suggesting blood repertoires may reflect thyroid immune responses. Sample size was not statistically predetermined, and blinding of investigators to group allocation was not performed. A model built on a 13 V-J signature distinguished ophthalmopathy from stable hyperthyroidism, reaching around 90% sensitivity and about 81% specificity in cross-validation and 80%/75% in testing.

V is clipped by 8 bases and J by 5 bases, and the sequence between their germline boundaries is 15 bases long. CDR1 and CDR2 were assigned from the germline V gene as SGHTA and FQGNSA. There are 13 amino acids in the CDR3, from cysteine to phenylalanine inclusive. Only the CDR3 DNA is retained, 39 bases long and in frame from the first base. Stable Graves' hyperthyroidism was defined as no progression to ophthalmopathy during 18 months of follow-up. Hyperthyroidism patients were aged 18 to 65 years and newly diagnosed, with disease duration of less than 2 months. The study excluded patients with uncontrolled infections, other autoimmune diseases, pregnancy or lactation. Diagnoses were based on clinical symptoms, serum thyroxine and TRAb, thyroid ultrasound and orbital computed tomography. Ficoll-Paque density gradient centrifugation was used to isolate PBMCs from 9.5 to 10 ml of fresh peripheral blood. Total RNA was extracted with Trizol reagent, and quality was checked on an Agilent 2100 Bioanalyzer.

The sequence links TRBV7-2 to TRBJ2-5; the D segment cannot be called with confidence. The material sequenced was blood. This sequence originates from a woman in her twenties or thirties with Graves' hyperthyroidism. The DNA is as follows: TGTGCCAGCGCCCTTAAACCAGCCGAGACCCAGTACTTC. The encoded protein is CASALKPAETQYF. Outside the CDR3, residues come from the reference TRBV7-2 and TRBJ2-5 proteins, so the full variable domain is: GAGVSQSPSNKVTEKGKDVELRCDPISGHTALYWYRQSLGQGLEFLIYFQGNSAPDKSGLPSDRFSAERTGGSVSTLTIQRTQQEDSAVYLCASALKPAETQYFGPGTRLLVL.